This entry features one T cell receptor beta chain sequence. Its specificity is unknown. In the authors' methods: A classifier of distant metastasis in papillary thyroid cancer was built from CDR3 differences (across clinicopathological groups). TCRdb ran MiXCR on the PCR reads. The authors' filters were not applied to this entry. The sample includes 30,000 to 35,000 clones, almost 30% of them seen just once. This sample stems from a study of metastatic and nonmetastatic thyroid tumors. Across the whole study: Comparison of repertoires was carried out across blood and tumor or nodule tissue from malignant and benign thyroid patients. Study results and limitations: Reports indicated that malignant thyroid tumors showed significantly higher TCR beta diversity than benign nodules did, in blood and tumor.

The V gene lost 3 bases and the J gene lost 0 bases, with 11 bases spanning the gap. CDR1 and CDR2 from the germline V gene are MGHRA and YSYEKL. CDR3 length equals 15 residues. Until they underwent thyroid surgery, no patient had received any treatment. The material sequenced was blood. The chain links TRBV4-1 to TRBJ1-2, with a possible D match to TRBD1 (5 bases). This TCR derives from a female donor with papillary thyroid cancer or a benign thyroid nodule (not recorded which). Some clones in this sample may be carry-over from other donors' samples. The CDR3 sequence: CASSQASTANYGYTF. CDR3 nucleotides: TGCGCCAGCAGCCAGGCATCGACAGCTAACTATGGCTACACCTTC.